The 20 T cell receptor beta chains below were found in one sample sequenced in a study of technical replicates of blood from a few donors. Here immunoSEQ multiplex PCR was the method, and the copy in TCRdb shows in-frame clones only, minus some. The sample records roughly 57,000 clones, about 95% being singletons. Specimen: PBMCs. The origin of the receptors is a human donor in good health. Some clones in this sample may be carry-over from other donors' samples.

The chain has TRBV5-1 and TRBJ2-3; tentatively, D is TRBD2 (5 bases). CDR1 SGHRS and CDR2 YFSETQ come from the germline V gene. The CDR3 contains 15 residues. V lost 2 bases to trimming and J lost 1 base, with 11 bases between them. The CDR3, as DNA: TGCGCCAGCAGCTTTGGCGGGTCAGGCACAGATACGCAGTATTTT. It encodes CASSFGGSGTDTQYF.

The genes are TRBV29-1 and TRBJ2-7, with 9 bases fitting TRBD2. CDR1 is SQVTM, CDR2 ANQGSEA, per germline. CDR3 length: 14 residues. Trimming at V came to 5 bases and at J to 5 bases, leaving 10 bases not matched to a gene. CDR3 in DNA: TGCAGCGTTCCCCTTGGGCGGGAGGGCAACGAGCAGTACTTC. Encoded protein: CSVPLGREGNEQYF.

The chain combines TRBV11-2 with TRBJ2-2; 10 nucleotides align to TRBD1. Germline V gene data show CDR1 as SGHAT and CDR2 as FQNNGV. The CDR3 loop spans 14 amino acids. V lost 6 bases and J lost 7; bases outside the gene matches: 5. The CDR3 bases are TGTGCCAGCAGGAGACAGGGGGCGAACGGGGAGCTGTTTTTT. Translation gives CASRRQGANGELFF.

This clone was seen only a few times. This chain uses TRBV5-1 with TRBJ2-1; 7 bases are a match to TRBD1. V lost 0 bases and J lost 4; bases outside the gene matches: 4. This CDR3 spans 15 amino acids. The germline CDR1 and CDR2 sequences are SGHRS and YFSETQ. CDR3 sequence (DNA): TGCGCCAGCAGCTTGGAAGGGGGCGAATACAATGAGCAGTTCTTC. Protein sequence: CASSLEGGEYNEQFF.

The rearrangement uses TRBV30 and TRBJ2-3, with TRBD2 matching 8 bases. CDR1 and CDR2 from the germline V gene are GTSNPN and SVGIG (reference sequence). The J segment lost 2 bases and the V segment lost 1 base, leaving 2 bases of the junction unmatched. The length of the CDR3 is 14 residues. The CDR3 reads CAWSDGLATDTQYF. The CDR3 nucleotides are TGTGCCTGGAGTGATGGACTAGCCACAGATACGCAGTATTTT. The complete variable domain, with remaining parts taken from reference TRBV30 and TRBJ2-3, reads SQTIHQWPATLVQPVGSPLSLECTVEGTSNPNLYWYRQAAGRGLQLLFYSVGIGQISSEVPQNLSASRPQDRQFILSSKKLLLSDSGFYLCAWSDGLATDTQYFGPGTRLTVL.

The chain couples TRBV19 to TRBJ2-7; D is unclear. The CDR3 is made up of 15 amino acids. Trimming removed 5 bases from V and 5 bases from J, with 19 bases in between. Germline loops: CDR1 LNHDA, CDR2 SQIVND (reference sequence). The CDR3 region has the DNA TGTGCCAGTAGTCCCTCACGAGAGTGGCTAGACGAGCAGTACTTC. Amino acid sequence: CASSPSREWLDEQYF.

The chain joins TRBV25-1 to TRBJ2-3; 13 nucleotides agree with TRBD2. Germline assignment: CDR1 MGHDK and CDR2 SYGVNS. The CDR3 has 17 amino acids. The junction had 9 bases not matched to a gene; V was cut back by 5 bases and J by 4 bases. The CDR3 sequence is CASSSRTSGRTADTQYF. The CDR3 DNA reads TGTGCCAGCAGTTCAAGGACTAGCGGGAGAACCGCAGATACGCAGTATTTT.

The chain carries TRBV9 and TRBJ2-7; maybe TRBD1 (6 bases). Trimming removed 0 bases from V and 7 bases from J, with 17 bases in between. The CDR3 runs to 15 residues. Germline CDR1 reads SGDLS; CDR2 reads YYNGEE. This CDR3 is CASSVVGRGLKEQYF. CDR3 DNA: TGTGCCAGCAGCGTAGTCGGCAGGGGCTTGAAAGAGCAGTACTTC.

The chain employs TRBV27 and TRBJ2-5; possible D gene TRBD1, 5 bases. Germline V CDR1 and CDR2: MNHEY, SMNVEV (reference sequence). This CDR3 comprises 15 residues. V lost 2 bases and J 9 bases, leaving 19 bases between the germline ends. CDR3 in DNA: TGTGCCAGCAGTTTAATCCCCTCTCTCATAGGGGCCCAGTACTTC. Protein: CASSLIPSLIGAQYF.

The V call is TRBV19, the J call TRBJ1-5; 8 bases map to TRBD1. The V gene's germline CDR1 is LNHDA and CDR2 SQIVND (reference sequence). CDR3 length: 15 amino acids. Germline trimming cut 6 bases from V and 2 bases from J; bases unmatched to any gene: 6. Written as DNA, the CDR3 is TGTGCCAGTAGCGGAACAGGGGGAGGCAATCAGCCCCAGCATTTT. As protein: CASSGTGGGNQPQHF. Full variable domain (rest looked up from reference TRBV19 and TRBJ1-5): DGGITQSPKYLFRKEGQNVTLSCEQNLNHDAMYWYRQDPGQGLRLIYYSQIVNDFQKGDIAEGYSVSREKKESFPLTVTSAQKNPTAFYLCASSGTGGGNQPQHFGDGTRLSIL.

The table lists this clone with a few counts. The chain has TRBV5-1 and TRBJ2-5; weak D call: TRBD1 (5 bases). CDR3 length equals 15 residues. CDR1 is SGHRS, CDR2 YFSETQ, per germline. V was trimmed by 0 bases and J by 0 bases, leaving 9 bases between them. CDR3 region: CASSLGQGNQETQYF. DNA of the CDR3: TGCGCCAGCAGCTTGGGGCAGGGTAACCAAGAGACCCAGTACTTC.

The chain has TRBV5-1 and TRBJ1-4; 9 bases fit TRBD1. The V gene end was trimmed by 4 bases and the J gene end by 0 bases; junction bases not matched to a gene: 10. CDR3 size: 18 residues. Germline V lookup: CDR1 SGHRS, CDR2 YFSETQ. The CDR3 DNA sequence: TGCGCCAGCAGCCGACATGGGACAGGGCTTGCAACTAATGAAAAACTGTTTTTT. This sequence encodes CASSRHGTGLATNEKLFF.

This sequence joins TRBV6-5 and TRBJ1-2; D gene ambiguous. The CDR3 is made up of 16 amino acids. V was pared by 4 bases and J by 1 base, with 16 bases between. Germline V gene data show CDR1 as MNHEY and CDR2 as SVGAGI. The CDR3 sequence is CASSSGSTRFNYGYTF. The CDR3 bases are TGTGCCAGCAGTTCGGGATCCACCCGATTTAACTATGGCTACACCTTC.

The V gene is TRBV6-6, the J gene TRBJ2-3, with 8 bases aligning to TRBD1. J lost 5 bases, V lost 4 bases, and 8 bases had no gene match. Germline V CDR1 and CDR2: MNHNY, SVGAGI (reference sequence). The CDR3 sequence is 15 residues long. CDR3: CASSSGTGLVDTQYF. The CDR3 DNA follows: TGTGCCAGCAGTTCCGGGACAGGATTGGTAGATACGCAGTATTTT.

The gene calls are TRBV7-9 and TRBJ1-1, with D perhaps matching TRBD1 (6 bases). CDR3 length: 13 residues. Germline V gene lookup returns CDR1 SEHNR and CDR2 FQNEAQ (reference sequence). The V end lost 6 bases, the J end lost 1 base, and 9 bases lay between the germline ends. CDR3 nucleotides: TGTGCCAGCAGTCGACAGGAGAACACTGAAGCTTTCTTT. It is translated as CASSRQENTEAFF.

About this clone itself: Given a far larger clone just one base away, this is likely a sequencing read error. The gene calls are TRBV4-1 and TRBJ2-7, with 11 nucleotides matching TRBD2. The germline CDR1 and CDR2 sequences are MGHRA and YSYEKL. This CDR3 has 15 amino acids. The V segment lost 0 bases and the J segment 4 bases; nucleotides outside the gene matches: 2. The CDR3 sequence is CASSQDTSGSYEQYF. The CDR3 DNA follows: TGCGCCAGCAGCCAAGATACTAGCGGGAGTTACGAGCAGTACTTC.

The rearrangement uses TRBV15 and TRBJ1-5; weak D call: TRBD1 (5 bases). Per germline, CDR1 LNHNV and CDR2 YYDKDF (reference sequence). The CDR3 is made up of 13 amino acids. With 4 bases removed from V and 5 bases from J, the gap between germline ends came to 9 bases. The CDR3 spells CATSTQDDQPQHF. DNA of the CDR3: TGTGCCACCAGCACACAGGATGATCAGCCCCAGCATTTT.

This chain connects TRBV5-1 to TRBJ2-1; possibly TRBD2 for D (6 bases). V was shortened by 0 bases and J by 3 bases, with 10 bases between the two germline ends. In germline, CDR1 is SGHRS, CDR2 YFSETQ. The length of the CDR3 is 15 residues. The CDR3 DNA follows: TGCGCCAGCAGCTTGGCGGGAGCCCTCTACAATGAGCAGTTCTTC. As protein: CASSLAGALYNEQFF.

The chain uses TRBV7-6 and TRBJ1-4; tentatively, D is TRBD1 (5 bases). The V end lost 6 bases, the J end lost 5 bases, and 13 bases lay between the germline ends. This CDR3 has 14 residues. CDR1 and CDR2 (germline): SGHVS, FNYEAQ. The CDR3 protein is CASRPDRKNEKLFF. Written as DNA, the CDR3 is TGTGCCAGCAGACCCGACAGAAAAAATGAAAAACTGTTTTTT.

The rearrangement uses TRBV5-1 and TRBJ2-2, with TRBD2 matching over 7 bases. Germline V gene data show CDR1 as SGHRS and CDR2 as YFSETQ. Trimming took 1 base from V and 5 from J; bases not matched to a gene: 5. The CDR3 totals 15 residues. DNA for the CDR3: TGCGCCAGCAGCTTGTTGCCGGGGGGAACCGGGGAGCTGTTTTTT. This gives the protein CASSLLPGGTGELFF.